The text below deals with one T cell receptor beta chain. Its matching antigen is unknown. Each diagnosis drew on symptoms, thyroxine, TRAb, thyroid ultrasound and orbital computed tomography findings. Regions amplified from RNA transcripts were the TCR beta CDR3 regions. The HTBI set primed first-round TCR CDR3 RT-PCR. TCRdb independently ran MiXCR on the multiplex PCR reads; one entry per CDR3 protein. The repertoire consists of roughly 200,000 distinct CDR3 sequences, with about 17% occurring once and the leading ten covering about 48%. This sample is drawn from a study of T cells in Graves' hyperthyroidism and ophthalmopathy. Study-wide results and caveats: Using 13 V-J features, a model discriminated ophthalmopathy from stable hyperthyroidism.

From germline, CDR1 is KGHDR and CDR2 SFDVKD. Trimming removed 2 bases at V and 5 bases at J, with 8 bases between. This CDR3 has 13 residues. The V and J genes are TRBV24-1 and TRBJ2-5; possibly TRBD1 or TRBD2 for D (5 bases each). This sequence originates from a man between 40 and 49 years old with Graves' hyperthyroidism. The sample was blood. The CDR3 DNA is TGTGCCACCAGTGATTGGGGGTTGGAGACCCAGTACTTC. It codes for CATSDWGLETQYF.